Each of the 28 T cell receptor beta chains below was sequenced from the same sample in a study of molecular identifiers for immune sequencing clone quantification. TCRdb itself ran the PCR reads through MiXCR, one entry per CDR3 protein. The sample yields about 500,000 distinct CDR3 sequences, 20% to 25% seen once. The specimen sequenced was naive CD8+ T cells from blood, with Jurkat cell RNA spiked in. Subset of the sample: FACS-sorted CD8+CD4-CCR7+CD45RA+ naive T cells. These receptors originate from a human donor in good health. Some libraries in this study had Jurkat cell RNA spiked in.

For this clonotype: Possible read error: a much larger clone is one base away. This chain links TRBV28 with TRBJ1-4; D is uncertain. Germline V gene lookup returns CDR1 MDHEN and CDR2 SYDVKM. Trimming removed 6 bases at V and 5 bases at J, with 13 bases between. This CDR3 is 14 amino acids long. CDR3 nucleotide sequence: TGTGCCAGCAGCATAGGCCAACGCAATGAAAAACTGTTTTTT. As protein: CASSIGQRNEKLFF.

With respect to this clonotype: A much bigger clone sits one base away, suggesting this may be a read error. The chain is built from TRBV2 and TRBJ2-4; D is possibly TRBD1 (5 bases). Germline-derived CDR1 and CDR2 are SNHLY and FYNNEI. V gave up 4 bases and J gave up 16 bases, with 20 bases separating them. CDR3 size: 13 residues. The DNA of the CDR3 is TGTGCCAGCAGTGGAGCGTTTTCCCCAGGGAACTACTTC. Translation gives CASSGAFSPGNYF.

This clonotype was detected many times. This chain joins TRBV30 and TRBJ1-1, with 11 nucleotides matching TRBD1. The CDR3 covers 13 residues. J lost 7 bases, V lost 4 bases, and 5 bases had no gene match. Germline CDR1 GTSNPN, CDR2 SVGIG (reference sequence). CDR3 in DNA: TGTGCCTGGATGCTGGACAGGGGGCTTGAAGCTTTCTTT. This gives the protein CAWMLDRGLEAFF.

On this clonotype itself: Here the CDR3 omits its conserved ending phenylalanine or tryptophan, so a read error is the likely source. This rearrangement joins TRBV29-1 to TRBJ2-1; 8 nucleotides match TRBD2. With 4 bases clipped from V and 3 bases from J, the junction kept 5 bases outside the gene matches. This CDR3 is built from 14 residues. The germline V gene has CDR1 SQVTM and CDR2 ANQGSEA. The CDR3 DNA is TGCAGCGTTGTCTCGAGCGGGAGCTACAATGAGCAGTTCCTC. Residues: CSVVSSGSYNEQFL.

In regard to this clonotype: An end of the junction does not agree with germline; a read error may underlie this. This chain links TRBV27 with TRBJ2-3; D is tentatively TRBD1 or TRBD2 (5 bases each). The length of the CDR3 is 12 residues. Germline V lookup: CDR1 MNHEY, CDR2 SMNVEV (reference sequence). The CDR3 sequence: CVSSGTPYTQYF. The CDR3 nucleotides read TGTGTCAGCAGTGGGACCCCTTATACGCAGTATTTT.

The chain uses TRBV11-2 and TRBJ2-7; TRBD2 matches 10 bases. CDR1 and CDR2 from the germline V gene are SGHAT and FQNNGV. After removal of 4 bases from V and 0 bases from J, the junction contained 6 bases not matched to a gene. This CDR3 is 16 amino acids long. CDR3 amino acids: CASSSELAGSSYEQYF. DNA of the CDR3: TGTGCCAGCAGCTCAGAACTAGCGGGGAGCTCCTACGAGCAGTACTTC.

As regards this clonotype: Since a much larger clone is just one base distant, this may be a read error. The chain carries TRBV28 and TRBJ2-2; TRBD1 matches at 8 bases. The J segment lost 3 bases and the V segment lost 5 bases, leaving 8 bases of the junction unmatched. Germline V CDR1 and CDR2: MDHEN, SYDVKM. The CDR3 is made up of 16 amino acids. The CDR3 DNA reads TGTGCCAGCAGTCCGACAGGGGAAAGTTACACCGGGGAGCTGTTTTTT. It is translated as CASSPTGESYTGELFF.

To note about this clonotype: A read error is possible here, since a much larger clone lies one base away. CDR3 nucleotide sequence: TGTGCCAGCAGTTATGTAGGGACTGGAGCTTTCTTT. Translation: CASSYVGTGAFF. The genes are TRBV6-2 or TRBV6-3 and TRBJ1-1, with D possibly TRBD1 on 5 matching bases. The CDR3 consists of 12 residues. Germline V CDR1 and CDR2: MNHEY, SVGEGT.

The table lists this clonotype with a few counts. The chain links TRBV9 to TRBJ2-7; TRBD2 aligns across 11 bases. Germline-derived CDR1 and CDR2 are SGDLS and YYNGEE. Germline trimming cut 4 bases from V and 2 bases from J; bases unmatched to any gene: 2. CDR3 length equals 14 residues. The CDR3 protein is CASSPSGGTYEQYF. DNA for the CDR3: TGTGCCAGCAGCCCTAGCGGGGGGACCTACGAGCAGTACTTC. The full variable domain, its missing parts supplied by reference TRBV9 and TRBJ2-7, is DSGVTQTPKHLITATGQRVTLRCSPRSGDLSVYWYQQSLDQGLQFLIQYYNGEERAKGNILERFSAQQFPDLHSELNLSSLELGDSALYFCASSPSGGTYEQYFGPGTRLTVT.

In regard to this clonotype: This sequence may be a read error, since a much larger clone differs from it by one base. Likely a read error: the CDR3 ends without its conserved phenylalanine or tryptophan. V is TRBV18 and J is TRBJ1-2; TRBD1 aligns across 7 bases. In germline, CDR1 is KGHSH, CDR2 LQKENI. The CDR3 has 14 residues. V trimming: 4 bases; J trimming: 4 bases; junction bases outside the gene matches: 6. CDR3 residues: CASSLGQASYGYTS. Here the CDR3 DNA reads TGTGCCAGCTCACTCGGACAGGCCAGCTATGGCTACACCTCC.

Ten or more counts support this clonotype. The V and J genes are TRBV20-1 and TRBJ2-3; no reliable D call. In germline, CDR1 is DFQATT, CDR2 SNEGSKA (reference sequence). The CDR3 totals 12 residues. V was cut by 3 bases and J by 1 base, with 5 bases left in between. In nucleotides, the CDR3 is TGCAGTGCTAGCCAGGGCACAGATACGCAGTATTTT. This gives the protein CSASQGTDTQYF.

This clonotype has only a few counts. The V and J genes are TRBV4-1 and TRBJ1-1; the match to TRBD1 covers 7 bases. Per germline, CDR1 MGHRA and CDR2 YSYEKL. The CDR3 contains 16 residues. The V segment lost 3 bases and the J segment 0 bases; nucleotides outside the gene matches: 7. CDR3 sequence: CASSQAPQGMNTEAFF. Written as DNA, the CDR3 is TGCGCCAGCAGCCAGGCCCCACAGGGGATGAACACTGAAGCTTTCTTT.

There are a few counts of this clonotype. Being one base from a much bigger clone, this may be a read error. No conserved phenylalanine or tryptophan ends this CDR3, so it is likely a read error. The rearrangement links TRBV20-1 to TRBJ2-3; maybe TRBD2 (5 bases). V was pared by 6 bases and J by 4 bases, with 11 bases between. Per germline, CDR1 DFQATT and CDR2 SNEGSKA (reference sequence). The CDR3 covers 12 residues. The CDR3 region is CSAEGLPDTQYL. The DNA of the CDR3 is TGCAGTGCAGAGGGCCTCCCAGATACGCAGTATCTT.

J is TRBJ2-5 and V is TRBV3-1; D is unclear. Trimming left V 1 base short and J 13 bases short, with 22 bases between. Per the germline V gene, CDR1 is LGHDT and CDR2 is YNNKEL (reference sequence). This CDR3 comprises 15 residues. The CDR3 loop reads CASSQGGRTAEPRYF. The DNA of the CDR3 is TGTGCCAGCAGCCAAGGGGGTCGGACCGCTGAGCCCCGGTACTTC.

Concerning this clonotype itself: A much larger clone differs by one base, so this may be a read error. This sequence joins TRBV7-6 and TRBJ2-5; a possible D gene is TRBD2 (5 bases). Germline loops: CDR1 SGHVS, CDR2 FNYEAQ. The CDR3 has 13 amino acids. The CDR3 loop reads CAGSLGGGETQYF. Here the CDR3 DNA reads TGTGCCGGCAGCTTAGGAGGCGGAGAGACCCAGTACTTC.

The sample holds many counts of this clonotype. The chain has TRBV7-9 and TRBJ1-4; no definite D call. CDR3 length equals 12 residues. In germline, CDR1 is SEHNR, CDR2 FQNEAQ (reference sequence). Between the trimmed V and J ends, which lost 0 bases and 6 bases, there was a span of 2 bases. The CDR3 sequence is CASSLADEKLFF. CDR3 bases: TGTGCCAGCAGCTTAGCGGATGAAAAACTGTTTTTT.

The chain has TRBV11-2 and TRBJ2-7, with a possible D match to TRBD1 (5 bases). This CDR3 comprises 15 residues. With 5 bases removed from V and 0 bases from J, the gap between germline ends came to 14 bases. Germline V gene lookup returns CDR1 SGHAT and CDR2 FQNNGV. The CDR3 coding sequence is TGTGCCAGCAGCCTTATCAGGGTCCCCTCCTACGAGCAGTACTTC. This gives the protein CASSLIRVPSYEQYF.

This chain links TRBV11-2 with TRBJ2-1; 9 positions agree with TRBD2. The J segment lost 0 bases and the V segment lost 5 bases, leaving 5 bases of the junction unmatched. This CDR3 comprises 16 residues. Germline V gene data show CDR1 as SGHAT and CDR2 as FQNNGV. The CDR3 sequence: CASSRGLASSYNEQFF. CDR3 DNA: TGTGCCAGCAGCCGCGGACTAGCGAGCTCCTACAATGAGCAGTTCTTC. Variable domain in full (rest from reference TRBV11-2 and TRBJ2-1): EAGVAQSPRYKIIEKRQSVAFWCNPISGHATLYWYQQILGQGPKLLIQFQNNGVVDDSQLPKDRFSAERLKGVDSTLKIQPAKLEDSAVYLCASSRGLASSYNEQFFGPGTRLTVL.

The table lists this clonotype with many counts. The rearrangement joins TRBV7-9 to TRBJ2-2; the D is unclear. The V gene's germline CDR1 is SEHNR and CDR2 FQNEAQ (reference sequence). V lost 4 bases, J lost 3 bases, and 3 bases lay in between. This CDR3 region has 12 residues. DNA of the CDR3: TGTGCCAGCAGCTCGGACACCGGGGAGCTGTTTTTT. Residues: CASSSDTGELFF.

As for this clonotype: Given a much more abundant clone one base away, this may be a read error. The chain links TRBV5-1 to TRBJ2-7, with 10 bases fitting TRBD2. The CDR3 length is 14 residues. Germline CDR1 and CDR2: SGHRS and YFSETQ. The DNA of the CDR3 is TGCGCCAGCAGCTACCTAGCGGGAGTGGAGGAGCAGTGCTTC. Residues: CASSYLAGVEEQCF.

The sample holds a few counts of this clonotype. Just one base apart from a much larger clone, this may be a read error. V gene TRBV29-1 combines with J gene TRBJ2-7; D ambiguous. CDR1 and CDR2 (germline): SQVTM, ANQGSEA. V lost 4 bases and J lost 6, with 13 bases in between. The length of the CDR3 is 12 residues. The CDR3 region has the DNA TGCAGCGTTGCGGCAGACGGAATCGAGCAGTACTTC. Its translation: CSVAADGIEQYF.

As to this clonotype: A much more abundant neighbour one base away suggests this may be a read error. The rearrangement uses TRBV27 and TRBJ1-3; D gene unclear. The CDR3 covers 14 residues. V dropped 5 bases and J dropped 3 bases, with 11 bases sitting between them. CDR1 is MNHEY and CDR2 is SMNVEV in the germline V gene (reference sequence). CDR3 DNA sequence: TGTGCCAGCAGTATCAGGCACATTGGAAACACCATATATTTT. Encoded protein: CASSIRHIGNTIYF.

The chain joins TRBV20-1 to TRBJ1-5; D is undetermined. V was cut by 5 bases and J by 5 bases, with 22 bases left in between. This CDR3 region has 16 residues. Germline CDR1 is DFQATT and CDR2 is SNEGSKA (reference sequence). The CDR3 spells CSAADVFTRRDQPQHF. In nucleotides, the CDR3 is TGCAGTGCTGCGGACGTTTTTACCCGTAGGGATCAGCCCCAGCATTTT.

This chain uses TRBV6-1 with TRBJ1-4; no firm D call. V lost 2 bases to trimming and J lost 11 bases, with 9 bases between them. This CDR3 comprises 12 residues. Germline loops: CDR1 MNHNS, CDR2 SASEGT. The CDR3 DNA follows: TGTGCCAGCAGTGAATATGGGAGTAAACTGTTTTTT. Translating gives CASSEYGSKLFF.

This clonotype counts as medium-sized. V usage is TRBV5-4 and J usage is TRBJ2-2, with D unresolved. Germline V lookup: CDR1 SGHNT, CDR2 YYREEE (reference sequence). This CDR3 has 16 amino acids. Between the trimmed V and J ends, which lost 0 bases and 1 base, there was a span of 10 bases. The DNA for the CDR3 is TGTGCCAGCAGCTTGGCCTTTCAGGAGAACACCGGGGAGCTGTTTTTT. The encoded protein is CASSLAFQENTGELFF. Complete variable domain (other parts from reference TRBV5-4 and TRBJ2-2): ETGVTQSPTHLIKTRGQQVTLRCSSQSGHNTVSWYQQALGQGPQFIFQYYREEENGRGNFPPRFSGLQFPNYSSELNVNALELDDSALYLCASSLAFQENTGELFFGEGSRLTVL.

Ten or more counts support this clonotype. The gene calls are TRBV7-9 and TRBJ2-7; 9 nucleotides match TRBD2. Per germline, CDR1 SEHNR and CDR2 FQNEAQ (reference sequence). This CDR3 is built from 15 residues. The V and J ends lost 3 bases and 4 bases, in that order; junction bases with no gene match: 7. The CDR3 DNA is TGTGCCAGCAGCTTTTCTAGCGGGAACGTATACGAGCAGTACTTC. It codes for CASSFSSGNVYEQYF.

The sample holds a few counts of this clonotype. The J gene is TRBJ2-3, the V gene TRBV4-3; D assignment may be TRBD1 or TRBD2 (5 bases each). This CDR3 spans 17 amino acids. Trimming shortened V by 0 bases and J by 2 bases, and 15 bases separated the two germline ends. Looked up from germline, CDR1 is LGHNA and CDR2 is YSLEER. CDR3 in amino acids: CASSQEPPGDHTDTQYF. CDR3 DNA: TGCGCCAGCAGCCAAGAACCACCTGGGGACCACACAGATACGCAGTATTTT.

In DNA, the CDR3 is TGTGCCAGCAGCGTAGAAGGACAGCCCCAGCATTTT. Translation: CASSVEGQPQHF. The V gene is TRBV9, the J gene TRBJ1-5; D gene ambiguous. V was clipped by 0 bases and J by 7 bases, with 5 bases between them. In germline, CDR1 is SGDLS, CDR2 YYNGEE. The CDR3 has 12 amino acids.